This TCR beta chain derives from a study of cytomegalovirus exposure and HLA in healthy donors. This CDR3 is 17 amino acids long. The V segment lost 4 bases and the J segment 3 bases; nucleotides outside the gene matches: 13. Germline assignment: CDR1 SGHRS and CDR2 YFSETQ. Use of 60 Vbeta and 13 Jbeta primers characterized the PCR. Repertoires were generated with immunoSEQ multiplex PCR, while TCRdb's copy carries only in-frame clones and drops some. The sample lists some 130,000 clones, approximately 86% seen once, with under 2% in the top ten. Sequencing used PBMCs. The J gene is TRBJ1-1, the V gene TRBV5-1, with 9 bases that match TRBD1. This clonotype was sampled from a boy between 5 and 17 years old in good health and CMV-seronegative. The CDR3 DNA follows: TGCGCCAGCAGCCGTCGGCCGGGACAGGGAGGGGACACTGAAGCTTTCTTT. Translating gives CASSRRPGQGGDTEAFF. Full variable domain (rest looked up from reference TRBV5-1 and TRBJ1-1): KAGVTQTPRYLIKTRGQQVTLSCSPISGHRSVSWYQQTPGQGLQFLFEYFSETQRNKGNFPGRFSGRQFSNSRSEMNVSTLELGDSALYLCASSRRPGQGGDTEAFFGQGTRLTVV.